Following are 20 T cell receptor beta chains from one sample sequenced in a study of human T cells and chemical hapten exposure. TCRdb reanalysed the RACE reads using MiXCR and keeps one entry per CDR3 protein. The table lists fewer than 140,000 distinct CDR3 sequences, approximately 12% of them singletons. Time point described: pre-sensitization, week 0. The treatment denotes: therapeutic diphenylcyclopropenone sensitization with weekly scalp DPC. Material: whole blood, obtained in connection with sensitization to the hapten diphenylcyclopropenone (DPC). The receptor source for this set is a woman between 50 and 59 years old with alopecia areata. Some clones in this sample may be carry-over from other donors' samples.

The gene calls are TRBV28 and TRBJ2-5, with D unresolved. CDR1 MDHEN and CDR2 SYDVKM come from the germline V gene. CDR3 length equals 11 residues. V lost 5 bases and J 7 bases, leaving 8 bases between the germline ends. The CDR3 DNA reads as TGTGCCAGCAGTCCATCCAGGACCCAGTACTTC. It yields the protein CASSPSRTQYF.

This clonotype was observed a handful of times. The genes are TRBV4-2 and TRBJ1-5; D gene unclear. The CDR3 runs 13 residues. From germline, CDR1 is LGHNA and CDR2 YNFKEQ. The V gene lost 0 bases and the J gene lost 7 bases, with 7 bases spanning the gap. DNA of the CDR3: TGTGCCAGCAGCCAAGATTGGGCGCAGCCCCAGCATTTT. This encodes CASSQDWAQPQHF.

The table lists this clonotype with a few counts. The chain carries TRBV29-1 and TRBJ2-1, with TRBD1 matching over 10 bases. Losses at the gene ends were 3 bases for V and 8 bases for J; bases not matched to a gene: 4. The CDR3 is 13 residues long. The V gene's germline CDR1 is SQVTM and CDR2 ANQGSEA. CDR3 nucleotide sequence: TGCAGCGTTGAGGGACAGGGGTTATATGAGCAGTTCTTC. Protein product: CSVEGQGLYEQFF.

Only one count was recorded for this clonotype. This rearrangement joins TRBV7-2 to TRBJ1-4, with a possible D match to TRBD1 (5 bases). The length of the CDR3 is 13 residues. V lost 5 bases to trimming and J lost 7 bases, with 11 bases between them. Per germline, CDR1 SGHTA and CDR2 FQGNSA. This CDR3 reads CASSNRGGEKLFF. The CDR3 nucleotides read TGTGCCAGCAGCAATCGCGGGGGTGAAAAACTGTTTTTT.

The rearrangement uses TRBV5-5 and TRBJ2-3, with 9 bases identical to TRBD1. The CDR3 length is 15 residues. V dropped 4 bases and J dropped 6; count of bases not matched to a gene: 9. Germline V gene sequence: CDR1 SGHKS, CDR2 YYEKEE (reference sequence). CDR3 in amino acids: CASSQRDREGDTQYF. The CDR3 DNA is TGTGCCAGCAGCCAAAGGGACAGGGAGGGGGATACGCAGTATTTT.

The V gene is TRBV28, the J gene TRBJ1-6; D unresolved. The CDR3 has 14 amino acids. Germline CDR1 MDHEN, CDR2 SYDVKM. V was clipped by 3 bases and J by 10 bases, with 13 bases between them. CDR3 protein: CASSLPGEISPLHF. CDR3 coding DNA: TGTGCCAGCAGTTTGCCGGGCGAGATATCACCCCTCCACTTT. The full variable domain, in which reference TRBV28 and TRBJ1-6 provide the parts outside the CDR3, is DVKVTQSSRYLVKRTGEKVFLECVQDMDHENMFWYRQDPGLGLRLIYFSYDVKMKEKGDIPEGYSVSREKKERFSLILESASTNQTSMYLCASSLPGEISPLHFGNGTRLTVT.

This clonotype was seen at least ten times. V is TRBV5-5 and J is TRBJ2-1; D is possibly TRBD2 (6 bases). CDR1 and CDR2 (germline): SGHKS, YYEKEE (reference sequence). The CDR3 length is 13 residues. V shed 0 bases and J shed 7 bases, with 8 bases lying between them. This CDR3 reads CASSLAGVNEQFF. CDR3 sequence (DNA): TGTGCCAGCAGCTTGGCGGGGGTAAATGAGCAGTTCTTC.

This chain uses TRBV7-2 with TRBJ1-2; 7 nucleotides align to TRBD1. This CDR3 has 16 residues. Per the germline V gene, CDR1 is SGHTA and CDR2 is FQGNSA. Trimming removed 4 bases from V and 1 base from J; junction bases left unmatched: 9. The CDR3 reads CASSSRQGKVNYGYTF. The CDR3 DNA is TGTGCCAGCAGCTCCCGACAGGGCAAAGTTAACTATGGCTACACCTTC.

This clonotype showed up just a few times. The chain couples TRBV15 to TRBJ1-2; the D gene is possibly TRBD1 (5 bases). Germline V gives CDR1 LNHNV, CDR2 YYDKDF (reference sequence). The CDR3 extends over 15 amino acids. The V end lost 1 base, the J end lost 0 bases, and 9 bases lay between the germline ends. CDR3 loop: CATSRGRAANYGYTF. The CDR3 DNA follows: TGTGCCACCAGCAGAGGCAGGGCAGCTAACTATGGCTACACCTTC.

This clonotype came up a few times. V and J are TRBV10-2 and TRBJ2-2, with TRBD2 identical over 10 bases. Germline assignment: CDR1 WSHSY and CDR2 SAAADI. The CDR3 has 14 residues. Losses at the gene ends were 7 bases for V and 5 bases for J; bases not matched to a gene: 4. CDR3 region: CASILAGGTGELFF. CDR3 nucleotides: TGCGCCAGCATTTTAGCGGGAGGAACCGGGGAGCTGTTTTTT.

The CDR3 loop reads CSVAGQRVTEAFF. The CDR3, as DNA: TGCAGCGTTGCCGGGCAACGGGTCACTGAAGCTTTCTTT. This chain connects TRBV29-1 to TRBJ1-1; unclear D gene. Germline V gene data show CDR1 as SQVTM and CDR2 as ANQGSEA. The V end was cut by 4 bases, the J end by 4 bases, with 13 bases between. The CDR3 runs 13 residues.

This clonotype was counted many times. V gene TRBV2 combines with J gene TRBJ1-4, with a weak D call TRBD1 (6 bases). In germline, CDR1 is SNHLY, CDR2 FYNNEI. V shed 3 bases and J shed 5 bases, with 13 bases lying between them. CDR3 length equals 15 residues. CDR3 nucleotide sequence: TGTGCCAGCAGTGAGAGGGCAGGGGAGAATGAAAAACTGTTTTTT. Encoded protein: CASSERAGENEKLFF.

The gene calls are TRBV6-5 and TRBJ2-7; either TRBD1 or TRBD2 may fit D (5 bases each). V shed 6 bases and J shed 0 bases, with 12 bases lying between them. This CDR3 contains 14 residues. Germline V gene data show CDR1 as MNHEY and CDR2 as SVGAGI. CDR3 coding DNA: TGTGCCAGCAGCCGGGGCAGGGACTCCTACGAGCAGTACTTC. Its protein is CASSRGRDSYEQYF.

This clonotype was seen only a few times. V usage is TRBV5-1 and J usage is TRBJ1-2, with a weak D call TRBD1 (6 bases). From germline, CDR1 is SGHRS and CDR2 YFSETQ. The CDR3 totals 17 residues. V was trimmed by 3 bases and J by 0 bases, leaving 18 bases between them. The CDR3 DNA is TGCGCCAGCAGCTACGCACGATTGACAGGATCTAACTATGGCTACACCTTC. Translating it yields CASSYARLTGSNYGYTF.

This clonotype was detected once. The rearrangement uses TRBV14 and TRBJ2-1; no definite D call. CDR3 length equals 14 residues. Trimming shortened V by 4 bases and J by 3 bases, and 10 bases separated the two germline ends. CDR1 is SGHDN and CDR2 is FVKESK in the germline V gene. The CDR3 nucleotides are TGTGCCAGCAGCCGTGGCGACTTCTACAATGAGCAGTTCTTC. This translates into CASSRGDFYNEQFF.

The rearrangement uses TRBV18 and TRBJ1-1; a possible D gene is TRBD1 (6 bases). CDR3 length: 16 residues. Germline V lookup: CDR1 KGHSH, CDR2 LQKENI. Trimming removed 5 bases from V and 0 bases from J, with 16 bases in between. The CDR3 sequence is CASSAIQGVLNTEAFF. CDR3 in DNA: TGTGCCAGCTCAGCAATACAGGGCGTTTTGAACACTGAAGCTTTCTTT.

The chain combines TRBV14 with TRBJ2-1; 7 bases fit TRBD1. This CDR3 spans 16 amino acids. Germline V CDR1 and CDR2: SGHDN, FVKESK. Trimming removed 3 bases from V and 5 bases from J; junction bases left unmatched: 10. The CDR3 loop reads CASSQLTGRKDNEQFF. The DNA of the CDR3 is TGTGCCAGCAGCCAGTTGACAGGGAGAAAGGACAATGAGCAGTTCTTC.

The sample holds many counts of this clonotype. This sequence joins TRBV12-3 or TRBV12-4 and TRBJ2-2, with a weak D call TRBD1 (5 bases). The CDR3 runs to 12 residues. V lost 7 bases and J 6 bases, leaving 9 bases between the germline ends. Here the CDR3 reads CASKKGAGELFF. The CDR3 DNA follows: TGTGCCAGCAAAAAAGGGGCCGGGGAGCTGTTTTTT.

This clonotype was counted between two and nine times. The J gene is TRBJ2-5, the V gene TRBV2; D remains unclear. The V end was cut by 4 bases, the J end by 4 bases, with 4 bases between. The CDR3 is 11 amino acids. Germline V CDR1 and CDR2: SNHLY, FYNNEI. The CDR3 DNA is TGTGCCAGCAGTGGAGTAGAGACCCAGTACTTC. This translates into CASSGVETQYF.

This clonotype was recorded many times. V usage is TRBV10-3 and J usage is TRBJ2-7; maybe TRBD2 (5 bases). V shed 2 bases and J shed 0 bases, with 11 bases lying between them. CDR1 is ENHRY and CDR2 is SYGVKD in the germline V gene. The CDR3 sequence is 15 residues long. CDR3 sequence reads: CAISEVAGRSYEQYF. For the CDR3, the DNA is TGTGCCATCAGTGAGGTGGCGGGCCGCTCCTACGAGCAGTACTTC.